Below, 19 T cell receptor beta chains from the same sample are listed, as sequenced in a study of T cells in Graves' hyperthyroidism and ophthalmopathy. Amplification targeted TCR beta CDR3 regions from RNA transcripts. First-round RT-PCR targeting the TCR CDR3 was performed with the HTBI primer set. TCRdb reprocessed the multiplex PCR reads via MiXCR and lists one record per CDR3 protein. The profile shows approximately 630,000 distinct CDR3 sequences, about a sixth of them singletons. The sample comprised blood. The receptors come from a woman in her twenties or thirties with Graves' hyperthyroidism.

CDR3 in DNA: TGTGCCAGCAGCGGGGACAGGGGAGGCTACACCTTC. As protein: CASSGDRGGYTF. The chain combines TRBV7-2 with TRBJ1-2, with 10 bases aligning to TRBD1. V lost 5 bases to trimming and J lost 8 bases; unmatched junction nucleotides: 2. Germline CDR1 is SGHTA and CDR2 is FQGNSA. The length of the CDR3 is 12 residues.

The chain uses TRBV19 and TRBJ2-7; 11 positions match TRBD2. The V and J ends lost 4 bases and 5 bases, in that order; junction bases with no gene match: 7. Germline loops: CDR1 LNHDA, CDR2 SQIVND (reference sequence). The length of the CDR3 is 15 residues. CDR3 nucleotides: TGTGCCAGTAGTACCACTAGCGGGAGATGGGACGAGCAGTACTTC. Encoded protein: CASSTTSGRWDEQYF.

This clonotype was seen at least ten times. The J gene is TRBJ1-1, the V gene TRBV5-1; D call uncertain. Trimming removed 5 bases from V and 1 base from J, with 9 bases in between. Germline-derived CDR1 and CDR2 are SGHRS and YFSETQ. This CDR3 has 13 residues. The CDR3 protein is CASRAYTNTEAFF. CDR3 sequence (DNA): TGCGCCAGCAGAGCTTACACGAACACTGAAGCTTTCTTT. The variable domain in full, with the rest retrieved from reference TRBV5-1 and TRBJ1-1, is KAGVTQTPRYLIKTRGQQVTLSCSPISGHRSVSWYQQTPGQGLQFLFEYFSETQRNKGNFPGRFSGRQFSNSRSEMNVSTLELGDSALYLCASRAYTNTEAFFGQGTRLTVV.

This clonotype was seen at least ten times. V is TRBV2 and J is TRBJ2-2; D gene unclear. Germline V gene lookup returns CDR1 SNHLY and CDR2 FYNNEI. Trimming took 8 bases from V and 2 from J, leaving 12 bases between them. CDR3 length: 14 residues. This CDR3 is CASHVGPNTGELFF. CDR3 nucleotide sequence: TGTGCCAGCCACGTTGGACCTAACACCGGGGAGCTGTTTTTT.

This clonotype was counted many times. The chain is built from TRBV6-1 and TRBJ1-2, with D tentatively TRBD1 (5 bases). V lost 1 base, J lost 8 bases, and 14 bases lay in between. This CDR3 spans 14 amino acids. Germline V CDR1 and CDR2: MNHNS, SASEGT. CDR3 DNA: TGTGCCAGCAGTGAAGTAATATGGGGCAGCGGCTACACCTTC. Encoded protein: CASSEVIWGSGYTF.

This clonotype was seen more than once but under ten times. The J gene is TRBJ1-3, the V gene TRBV7-9, with D possibly being TRBD1 (5 bases). V lost 4 bases to trimming and J lost 0 bases, with 16 bases between them. The CDR3 is 17 residues long. CDR1 is SEHNR and CDR2 is FQNEAQ in the germline V gene (reference sequence). The CDR3 bases are TGTGCCAGCAGCTCCTCGACAGTGGATATCTCTGGAAACACCATATATTTT. This translates into CASSSSTVDISGNTIYF. Variable domain in full (rest from reference TRBV7-9 and TRBJ1-3): DTGVSQNPRHKITKRGQNVTFRCDPISEHNRLYWYRQTLGQGPEFLTYFQNEAQLEKSRLLSDRFSAERPKGSFSTLEIQRTEQGDSAMYLCASSSSTVDISGNTIYFGEGSWLTVV.

In this sample, this clonotype turned up many times. J is TRBJ2-3 and V is TRBV7-6, with a tentative D call TRBD1 (6 bases). V was pared by 5 bases and J by 5 bases, with 8 bases between. Germline-derived CDR1 and CDR2 are SGHVS and FNYEAQ. This CDR3 has 12 amino acids. CDR3 sequence reads: CASSPGVDTQYF. The CDR3 coding sequence is TGTGCCAGCAGCCCAGGGGTAGATACGCAGTATTTT.

The rearrangement links TRBV12-5 to TRBJ2-1; TRBD2 is a possible D gene (6 bases). With 6 bases removed from V and 4 bases from J, the gap between germline ends came to 25 bases. This CDR3 contains 18 residues. The V gene's germline CDR1 is LGHNT and CDR2 FRNRAP. This CDR3 reads CASGPGRRDGSGYNEQFF. For the CDR3, the DNA is TGTGCTAGTGGCCCTGGCCGGAGGGACGGGAGCGGGTACAATGAGCAGTTCTTC.

This clonotype was seen repeatedly, ten times or more. The chain has TRBV5-1 and TRBJ2-3; D gene uncertain. The CDR3 is 12 amino acids. Trimming took off 3 bases at V and 12 bases at J, with 14 bases between the two ends. The germline CDR1 and CDR2 sequences are SGHRS and YFSETQ. The CDR3 DNA reads TGCGCCAGCAGCTCCGGGCCACTCTACCAGTATTTT. It yields the protein CASSSGPLYQYF.

This clonotype was counted between two and nine times. CDR3 amino acids: CASSWGTNRITDTQYF. The DNA for the CDR3 is TGTGCCAGCAGCTGGGGCACCAACCGAATCACAGATACGCAGTATTTT. The J gene is TRBJ2-3, the V gene TRBV7-2; perhaps TRBD1 as D (5 bases). Germline V lookup: CDR1 SGHTA, CDR2 FQGNSA. V was clipped by 4 bases and J by 2 bases, with 16 bases between them. The CDR3 loop spans 16 amino acids.

The chain uses TRBV12-3 or TRBV12-4 and TRBJ2-3, with 8 nucleotides matching TRBD1. This CDR3 spans 15 amino acids. The trim removed 1 base at V and 5 bases at J, leaving 5 bases unmatched. The chain's CDR3 is CASSLGTGSLDTQYF. The CDR3 bases are TGTGCCAGCAGTTTAGGGACAGGGAGCTTAGATACGCAGTATTTT.

The chain recombines TRBV4-2 with TRBJ2-7, with D possibly being TRBD1 (5 bases). CDR1 and CDR2 (germline): LGHNA, YNFKEQ. CDR3 length equals 14 residues. V lost 0 bases, J lost 3 bases, and 9 bases lay in between. CDR3 coding DNA: TGTGCCAGCAGCCAAGAGAGTCAGGGCTACGAGCAGTACTTC. This codes for CASSQESQGYEQYF.

The chain couples TRBV7-9 to TRBJ2-1; the match to TRBD2 covers 7 bases. The V gene end was trimmed by 4 bases and the J gene end by 10 bases; junction bases not matched to a gene: 7. CDR3 size: 13 residues. Germline V gene lookup returns CDR1 SEHNR and CDR2 FQNEAQ (reference sequence). The CDR3 spells CASSSKREWEQFF. CDR3 coding DNA: TGTGCCAGCAGCTCCAAGCGGGAATGGGAGCAGTTCTTC.

The chain links TRBV20-1 to TRBJ2-1; 7 bases match TRBD2. Germline CDR1 DFQATT, CDR2 SNEGSKA (reference sequence). CDR3 length: 15 amino acids. Trimming removed 1 base from V and 7 bases from J; junction bases left unmatched: 10. Here the CDR3 DNA reads TGCAGTGCTAGAGTGCCGGGGGGTAGGCCGAATGAGCAGTTCTTC. It translates to CSARVPGGRPNEQFF.

In its sample, this clonotype was seen many times. The CDR3 here is CASRAGLAGQYF. CDR3 DNA: TGTGCCAGCAGAGCGGGACTAGCTGGCCAGTACTTC. The genes are TRBV28 and TRBJ2-5, with TRBD2 matching 9 bases. Germline loops: CDR1 MDHEN, CDR2 SYDVKM. V shed 6 bases, J shed 10 bases, and the junction held 6 bases outside the gene matches. This CDR3 comprises 12 residues.

CDR3 in amino acids: CSALIRNTEAFF. CDR3 nucleotide sequence: TGCAGTGCTCTTATCAGGAACACTGAAGCTTTCTTT. V and J are TRBV20-1 and TRBJ1-1, with no clear D. Trimming removed 5 bases from V and 1 base from J, with 8 bases in between. Germline V gene lookup returns CDR1 DFQATT and CDR2 SNEGSKA (reference sequence). The CDR3 sequence is 12 residues long.

The gene calls are TRBV24-1 and TRBJ2-5; 15 bases map to TRBD2. The CDR3 covers 16 residues. V shed 6 bases, J shed 7 bases, and the junction held 8 bases outside the gene matches. From germline, CDR1 is KGHDR and CDR2 SFDVKD. The CDR3 region is CATSPRTSGRAGTQYF. The DNA for the CDR3 is TGTGCCACCAGTCCCCGGACTAGCGGGAGGGCCGGGACCCAGTACTTC.

The CDR3 coding sequence is TGCAGTGCCAGGCCCAGACCTGCAACTAATGAAAAACTGTTTTTT. This sequence encodes CSARPRPATNEKLFF. This chain links TRBV20-1 with TRBJ1-4, with no clear D. CDR1 and CDR2 (germline): DFQATT, SNEGSKA (reference sequence). V lost 6 bases and J lost 0, with 14 bases in between. This CDR3 has 15 amino acids.

In this sample, this clonotype turned up many times. This chain connects TRBV6-2 or TRBV6-3 to TRBJ1-2; D unresolved. V was pared by 0 bases and J by 0 bases, with 5 bases between. Germline CDR1 and CDR2: MNHEY and SVGEGT. The CDR3 has 14 residues. The CDR3 DNA is TGTGCCAGCAGTTACTCAGACGCTAACTATGGCTACACCTTC. Protein product: CASSYSDANYGYTF.